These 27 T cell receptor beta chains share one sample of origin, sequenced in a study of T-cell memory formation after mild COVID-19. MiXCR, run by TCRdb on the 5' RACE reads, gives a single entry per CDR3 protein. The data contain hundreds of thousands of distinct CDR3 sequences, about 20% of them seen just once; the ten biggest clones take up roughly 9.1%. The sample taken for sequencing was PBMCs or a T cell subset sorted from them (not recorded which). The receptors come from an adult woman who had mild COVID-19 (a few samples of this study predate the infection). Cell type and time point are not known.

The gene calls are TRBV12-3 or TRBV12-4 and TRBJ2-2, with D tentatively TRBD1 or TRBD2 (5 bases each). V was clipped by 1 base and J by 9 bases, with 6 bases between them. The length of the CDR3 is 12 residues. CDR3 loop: CASSLGDRELFF. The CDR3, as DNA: TGTGCCAGCAGTTTAGGGGACCGGGAGCTGTTTTTT.

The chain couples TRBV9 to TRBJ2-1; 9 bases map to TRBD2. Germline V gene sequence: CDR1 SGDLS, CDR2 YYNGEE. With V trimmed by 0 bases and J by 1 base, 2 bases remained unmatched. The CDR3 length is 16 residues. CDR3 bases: TGTGCCAGCAGCGTAGGGCTAGCGGGGTCCTACAATGAGCAGTTCTTC. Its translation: CASSVGLAGSYNEQFF.

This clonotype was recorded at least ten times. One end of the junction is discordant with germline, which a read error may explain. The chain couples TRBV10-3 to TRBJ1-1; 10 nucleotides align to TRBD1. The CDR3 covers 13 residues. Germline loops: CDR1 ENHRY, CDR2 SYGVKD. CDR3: CAIRRQGASEVDF. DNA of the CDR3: TGTGCCATCAGACGACAGGGGGCCTCAGAAGTTGATTTT.

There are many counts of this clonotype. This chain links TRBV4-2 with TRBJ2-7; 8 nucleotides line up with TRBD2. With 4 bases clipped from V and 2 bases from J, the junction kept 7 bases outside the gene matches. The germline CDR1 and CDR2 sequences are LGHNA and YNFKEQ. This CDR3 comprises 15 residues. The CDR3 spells CASSLQREQTYEQYF. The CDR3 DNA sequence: TGTGCCAGCAGCCTCCAGCGGGAGCAAACCTACGAGCAGTACTTC.

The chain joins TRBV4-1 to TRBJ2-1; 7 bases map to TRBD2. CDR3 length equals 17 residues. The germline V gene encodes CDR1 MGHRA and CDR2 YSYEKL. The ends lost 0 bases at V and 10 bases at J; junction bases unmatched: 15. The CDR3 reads CASSQDLGGRAWNEQFF. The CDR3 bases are TGCGCCAGCAGCCAAGATTTGGGAGGGAGGGCCTGGAACGAGCAGTTCTTC.

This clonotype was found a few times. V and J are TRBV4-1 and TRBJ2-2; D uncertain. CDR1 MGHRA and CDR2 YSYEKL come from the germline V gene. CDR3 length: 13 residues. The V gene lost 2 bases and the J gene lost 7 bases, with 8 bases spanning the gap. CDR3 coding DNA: TGCGCCAGCAGCCAAATCGCCGGCGGGGAGCTGTTTTTT. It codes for CASSQIAGGELFF.

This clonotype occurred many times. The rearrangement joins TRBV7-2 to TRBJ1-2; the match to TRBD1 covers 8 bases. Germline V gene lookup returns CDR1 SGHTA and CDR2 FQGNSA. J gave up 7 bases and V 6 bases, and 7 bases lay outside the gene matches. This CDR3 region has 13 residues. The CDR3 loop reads CASSPGQGFGYTF. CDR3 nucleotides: TGTGCCAGCAGTCCAGGACAGGGTTTTGGCTACACCTTC.

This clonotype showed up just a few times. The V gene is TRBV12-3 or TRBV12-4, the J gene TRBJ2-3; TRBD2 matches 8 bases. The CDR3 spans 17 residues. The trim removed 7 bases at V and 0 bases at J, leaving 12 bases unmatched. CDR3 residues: CASTLFPSGFSTDTQYF. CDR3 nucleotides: TGTGCCAGCACCCTTTTTCCTAGCGGGTTTAGCACAGATACGCAGTATTTT.

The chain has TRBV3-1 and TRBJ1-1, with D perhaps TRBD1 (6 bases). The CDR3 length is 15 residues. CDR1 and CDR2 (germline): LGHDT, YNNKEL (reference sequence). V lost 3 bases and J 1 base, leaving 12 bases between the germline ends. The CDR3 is CASSQPGHRNTEAFF. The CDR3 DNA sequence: TGTGCCAGCAGCCAGCCGGGACACCGGAACACTGAAGCTTTCTTT.

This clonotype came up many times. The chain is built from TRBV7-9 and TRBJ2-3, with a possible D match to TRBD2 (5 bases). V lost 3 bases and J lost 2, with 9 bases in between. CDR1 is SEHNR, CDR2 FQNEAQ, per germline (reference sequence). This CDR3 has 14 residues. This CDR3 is CASSLKRDTDTQYF. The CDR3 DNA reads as TGTGCCAGCAGCTTGAAGAGGGACACAGATACGCAGTATTTT.

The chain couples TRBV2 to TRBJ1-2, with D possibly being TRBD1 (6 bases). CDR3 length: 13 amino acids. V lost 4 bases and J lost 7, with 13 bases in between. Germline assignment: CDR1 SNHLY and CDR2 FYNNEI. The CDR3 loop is CASSARGRAGYTF. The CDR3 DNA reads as TGTGCCAGCAGTGCCAGGGGTCGAGCTGGCTACACCTTC.

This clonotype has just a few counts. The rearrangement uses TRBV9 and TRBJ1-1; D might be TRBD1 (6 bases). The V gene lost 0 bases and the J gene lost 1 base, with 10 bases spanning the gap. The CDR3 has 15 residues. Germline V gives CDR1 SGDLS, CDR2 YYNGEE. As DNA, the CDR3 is TGTGCCAGCAGCGTAGGCCAGACAGGGAACACTGAAGCTTTCTTT. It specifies CASSVGQTGNTEAFF. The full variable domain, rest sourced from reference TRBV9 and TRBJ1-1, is DSGVTQTPKHLITATGQRVTLRCSPRSGDLSVYWYQQSLDQGLQFLIQYYNGEERAKGNILERFSAQQFPDLHSELNLSSLELGDSALYFCASSVGQTGNTEAFFGQGTRLTVV.

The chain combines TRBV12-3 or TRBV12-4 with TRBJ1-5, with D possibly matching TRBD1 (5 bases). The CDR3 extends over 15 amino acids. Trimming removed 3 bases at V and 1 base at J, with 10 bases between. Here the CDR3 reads CASSFWGDSNQPQHF. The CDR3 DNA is TGTGCCAGCAGTTTTTGGGGGGACAGCAATCAGCCCCAGCATTTT.

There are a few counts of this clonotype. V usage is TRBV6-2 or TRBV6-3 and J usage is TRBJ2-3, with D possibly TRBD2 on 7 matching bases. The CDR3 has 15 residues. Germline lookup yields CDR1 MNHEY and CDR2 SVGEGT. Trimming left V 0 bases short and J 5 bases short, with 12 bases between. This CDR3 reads CASSYSGGPGDTQYF. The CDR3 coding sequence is TGTGCCAGCAGTTACTCGGGGGGGCCTGGAGATACGCAGTATTTT.

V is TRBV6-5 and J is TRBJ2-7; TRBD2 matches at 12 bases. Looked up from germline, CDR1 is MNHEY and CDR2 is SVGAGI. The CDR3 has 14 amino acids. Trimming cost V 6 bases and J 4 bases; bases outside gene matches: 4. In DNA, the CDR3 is TGTGCCAGCAGAACTAGCGGGGGGCCTTACGAGCAGTACTTC. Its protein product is CASRTSGGPYEQYF.

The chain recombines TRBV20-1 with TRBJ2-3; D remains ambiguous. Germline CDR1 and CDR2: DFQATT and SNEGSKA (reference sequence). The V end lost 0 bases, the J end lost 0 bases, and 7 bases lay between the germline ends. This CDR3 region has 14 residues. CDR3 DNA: TGCAGTGCTAGAGATCTTGTAAGCACAGATACGCAGTATTTT. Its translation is CSARDLVSTDTQYF.

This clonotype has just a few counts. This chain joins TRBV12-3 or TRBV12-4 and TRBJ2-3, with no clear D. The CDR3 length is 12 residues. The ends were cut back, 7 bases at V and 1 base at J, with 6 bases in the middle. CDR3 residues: CASTRRTDTQYF. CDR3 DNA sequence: TGTGCCAGCACCCGCCGCACAGATACGCAGTATTTT.

The chain's CDR3 is CASRWRTSGYNEQFF. CDR3 DNA sequence: TGTGCCAGCAGATGGAGGACTAGCGGGTACAATGAGCAGTTCTTC. The chain has TRBV6-5 and TRBJ2-1; the match to TRBD2 covers 11 bases. Germline trimming cut 6 bases from V and 4 bases from J; bases unmatched to any gene: 5. The germline V gene encodes CDR1 MNHEY and CDR2 SVGAGI. The CDR3 runs to 15 residues.

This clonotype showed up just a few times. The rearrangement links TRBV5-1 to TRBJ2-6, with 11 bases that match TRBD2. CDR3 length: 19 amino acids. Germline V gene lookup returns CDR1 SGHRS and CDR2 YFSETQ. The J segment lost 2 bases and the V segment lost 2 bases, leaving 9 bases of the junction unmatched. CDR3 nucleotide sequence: TGCGCCAGCAGCTTAATAGCGGGAGGGCCTTCGACTGGGGCCAACGTCCTGACTTTC. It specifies CASSLIAGGPSTGANVLTF.

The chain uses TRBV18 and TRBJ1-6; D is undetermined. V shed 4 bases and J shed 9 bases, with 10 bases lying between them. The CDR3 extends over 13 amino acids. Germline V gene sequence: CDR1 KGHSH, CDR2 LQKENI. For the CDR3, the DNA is TGTGCCAGCTCACTGGAGTACGGTTCACCCCTCCACTTT. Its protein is CASSLEYGSPLHF.

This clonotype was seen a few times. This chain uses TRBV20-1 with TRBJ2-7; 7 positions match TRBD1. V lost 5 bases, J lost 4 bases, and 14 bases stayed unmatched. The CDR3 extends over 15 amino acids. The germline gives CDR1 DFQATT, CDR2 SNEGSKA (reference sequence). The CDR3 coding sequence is TGCAGTGCTCGAGGACCTACCCAGGGGGTTTACGAGCAGTACTTC. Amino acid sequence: CSARGPTQGVYEQYF.

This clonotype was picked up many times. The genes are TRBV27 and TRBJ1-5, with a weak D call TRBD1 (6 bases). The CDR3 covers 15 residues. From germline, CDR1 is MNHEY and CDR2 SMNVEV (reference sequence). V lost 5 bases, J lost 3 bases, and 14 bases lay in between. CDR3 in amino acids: CASSRSQGHNQPQHF. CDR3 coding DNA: TGTGCCAGCAGTAGGAGTCAGGGGCACAATCAGCCCCAGCATTTT.

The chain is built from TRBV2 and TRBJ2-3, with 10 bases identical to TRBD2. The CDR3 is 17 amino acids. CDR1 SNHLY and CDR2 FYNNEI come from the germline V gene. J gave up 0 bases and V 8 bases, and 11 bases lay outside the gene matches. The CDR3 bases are TGTGCCAGCGGAGCGGGGGGGCCGAGTGTGAGCACAGATACGCAGTATTTT. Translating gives CASGAGGPSVSTDTQYF.

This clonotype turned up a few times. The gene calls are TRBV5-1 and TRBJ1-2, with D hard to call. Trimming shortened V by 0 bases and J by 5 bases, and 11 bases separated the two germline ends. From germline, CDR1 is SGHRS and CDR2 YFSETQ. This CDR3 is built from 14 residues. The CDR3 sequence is CASSLDPADYGYTF. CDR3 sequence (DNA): TGCGCCAGCAGCTTGGATCCGGCGGATTATGGCTACACCTTC.

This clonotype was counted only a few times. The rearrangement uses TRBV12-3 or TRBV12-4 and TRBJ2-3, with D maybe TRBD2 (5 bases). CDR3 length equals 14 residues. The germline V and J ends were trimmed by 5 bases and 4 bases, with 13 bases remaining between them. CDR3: CASSPFRRPDTQYF. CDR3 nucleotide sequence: TGTGCCAGCAGTCCCTTTCGGAGGCCAGATACGCAGTATTTT.

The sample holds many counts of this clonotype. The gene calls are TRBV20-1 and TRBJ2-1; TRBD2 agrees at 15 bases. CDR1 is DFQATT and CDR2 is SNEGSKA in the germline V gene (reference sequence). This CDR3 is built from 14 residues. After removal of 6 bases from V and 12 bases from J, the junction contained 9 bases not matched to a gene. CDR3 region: CSARGLAGGGTQFF. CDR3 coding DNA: TGCAGTGCCCGGGGACTAGCGGGAGGAGGGACGCAGTTCTTC.

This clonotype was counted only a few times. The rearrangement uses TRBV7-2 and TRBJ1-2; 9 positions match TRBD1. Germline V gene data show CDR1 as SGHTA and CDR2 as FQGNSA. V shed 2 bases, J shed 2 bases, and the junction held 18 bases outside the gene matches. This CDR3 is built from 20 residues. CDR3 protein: CASSLSAGRGQGQPNYGYTF. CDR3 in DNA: TGTGCCAGCAGCTTATCGGCTGGTAGGGGACAGGGCCAACCGAACTATGGCTACACCTTC.